This TCR beta chain was profiled in a study of T cell repertoires in cytomegalovirus infection. MiXCR, applied by TCRdb to the reads, yields one record per CDR3 protein. The data contain roughly 760,000 distinct CDR3 sequences, 35% of them singletons. V was pared by 4 bases and J by 1 base, with 7 bases between. Per germline, CDR1 SGHVS and CDR2 FNYEAQ. The CDR3 loop spans 13 amino acids. This clonotype has at least ten counts. The gene calls are TRBV7-6 and TRBJ1-1; D call uncertain. The sample was PBMCs. The receptor was isolated from a human donor in good health (CMV status not recorded). Some clones in this sample may be carry-over from other donors' samples. CDR3 in amino acids: CASSSTPNTEAFF. DNA for the CDR3: TGTGCCAGCAGCTCAACACCGAACACTGAAGCTTTCTTT.